The entry below describes one TCR beta chain. Which antigen it targets is not known. Within one base of it there is no much larger clone, and no base qualities were kept. This sample is drawn from a study of blood T cell repertoires in COVID-19 (dated by TCRdb to 2018 to 2021). About the study as a whole: Collaborator samples came from the United States, Italy and Spain and covered acute and convalescent phases of COVID-19. Nearly every sample came with metadata listing a de-identified subject ID, COVID-19 status, age in years and sex. The samples were drawn from two sources: the first 160 participants of the ongoing ImmuneRACE study, and fewer than 1,500 subjects contributed by 6 global collaborators. The repertoires were released in a freely available public database intended as a resource for research on the immune response to SARS-CoV-2. Where HLA class I and class II types were available, the types were taken from metadata supplied by the sample provider, not from assay-based typing. The dataset comprised deeply sampled blood TCRbeta repertoires from subjects exposed to, actively infected with, or recovered from COVID-19. The prospective study material was composed of cDNA or gDNA derived from T cells, B-cell-depleted T cells, or PBMCs.

In Seattle, one collaborating source enrolled patients while the infection was active and tracked those patients longitudinally over the course of disease. Each collaborating institution followed its own protocols to collect whole blood in K2EDTA tubes. For TCRbeta analysis, collaborator samples were shipped as frozen whole blood, as isolated PBMCs, or as DNA extracted from either sample type. Results and caveats for the whole study, not just this receptor: Clinical and demographic metadata were provided uncurated, with the amount varying by source and participant.

TCRbeta CDR3 regions were amplified from genomic DNA by means of the immunoSEQ Assay, a bias-controlled multiplex PCR. The authors' analysis ran thus. Within the assay, amplification of reference gene primers was used to estimate how many nucleated cells each sample contained. Sequence reads were collapsed and filtered to measure the absolute abundance of every unique TCRbeta CDR3 rearrangement. For each sample, productive Simpson clonality was calculated as the square root of Simpson's diversity index across productive rearrangements. TCRdb retrieved this table from immuneACCESS and kept in-frame rearrangements only. Not all clones are present; in checked studies, unresolved V genes account for under half, and no reason is known for the remainder. V, J and clone size are taken as reported in that table, and D and trimming were inferred from the DNA itself. The sample data list 350,000 to 400,000 clones, and more than 80% of these were observed just once. The ten largest clones represent 3% of the sample.

The source is a woman in her twenties or thirties with COVID-19, enrolled during active disease. The specimen was peripheral blood.

The CDR3 region reads CASSLVAYTGELFF. The DNA sequence is TGTGCCAGCAGCTTAGTGGCCTACACCGGGGAGCTGTTTTTT. Recombination joined TRBV7-9 with TRBJ2-2, with no D gene named confidently. Reading the germline V gene (reference sequence) gives CDR1 SEHNR and CDR2 FQNEAQ. The V and J ends are trimmed by 1 base and 3 bases, leaving 6 bases between them. The CDR3 sequence holds 14 residues, the cysteine and phenylalanine included. CDR3 DNA is the only sequence kept; it has 42 bases, read in frame from the first base.